What follows are 7 T cell receptor beta chains derived from one specimen sequenced in a study of T-cell memory formation after mild COVID-19. From the 5' RACE reads, TCRdb called clonotypes with MiXCR, one entry per CDR3 protein. The sample yields some 110,000 distinct CDR3 sequences, under 15% seen once. The sequencing sample was made of PBMCs or a T cell subset sorted from them (not recorded which). The origin of the receptors is an adult woman who had mild COVID-19 (a few samples of this study predate the infection). Cell type and time point are not known.

This clonotype was counted a few times. The chain carries TRBV20-1 and TRBJ2-1; 9 bases fit TRBD2. The CDR3 runs 16 residues. With V trimmed by 0 bases and J by 1 base, 4 bases remained unmatched. The germline V gene has CDR1 DFQATT and CDR2 SNEGSKA (reference sequence). The CDR3 here is CSARDHAGGSYNEQFF. As DNA, the CDR3 is TGCAGTGCTAGAGATCACGCGGGAGGGTCCTACAATGAGCAGTTCTTC.

J is TRBJ1-1 and V is TRBV9; D uncertain. This CDR3 comprises 14 residues. Between the trimmed V and J ends, which lost 0 bases and 5 bases, there was a span of 11 bases. From germline, CDR1 is SGDLS and CDR2 YYNGEE. The CDR3: CASSVGGVGTEAFF. The CDR3 nucleotides are TGTGCCAGCAGCGTAGGCGGGGTCGGAACTGAAGCTTTCTTT.

This clonotype has at least ten counts. The V call is TRBV12-3 or TRBV12-4, the J call TRBJ2-7; D gene unclear. The V gene lost 10 bases and the J gene lost 2 bases, with 24 bases spanning the gap. CDR3 length: 16 residues. CDR3 amino acids: CATPAYTDNPPYEQYF. The CDR3 DNA follows: TGTGCCACCCCAGCTTATACTGACAACCCGCCCTACGAGCAGTACTTC.

The V call is TRBV2, the J call TRBJ2-7; TRBD2 matches at 8 bases. CDR3 length: 15 amino acids. V shed 9 bases, J shed 0 bases, and the junction held 10 bases outside the gene matches. Germline-derived CDR1 and CDR2 are SNHLY and FYNNEI. The CDR3 DNA sequence: TGTGCCAGTCAAAACGTCGGGACTAGCTCCTACGAGCAGTACTTC. Encoded protein: CASQNVGTSSYEQYF.

This sequence joins TRBV5-1 and TRBJ2-7, with D possibly matching TRBD1 (6 bases). Germline CDR1 SGHRS, CDR2 YFSETQ. V was pared by 1 base and J by 3 bases, with 14 bases between. CDR3 length: 15 residues. DNA for the CDR3: TGCGCCAGCAGCTTGATTGTGGACAGACACTACGAGCAGTACTTC. This encodes CASSLIVDRHYEQYF.

The chain links TRBV7-6 to TRBJ2-5; tentative D call: TRBD1 (5 bases). Trimming removed 1 base from V and 7 bases from J, with 22 bases in between. CDR3 length: 17 residues. Per the germline V gene, CDR1 is SGHVS and CDR2 is FNYEAQ. CDR3 region: CASSLGGGWTLWGTQYF. The CDR3 DNA sequence: TGTGCCAGCAGCTTAGGGGGCGGCTGGACGCTTTGGGGGACCCAGTACTTC.

This clonotype was counted a few times. The J gene is TRBJ2-7, the V gene TRBV6-1; 8 bases line up with TRBD2. V lost 8 bases to trimming and J lost 0 bases; unmatched junction nucleotides: 3. Per germline, CDR1 MNHNS and CDR2 SASEGT. There are 13 residues in the CDR3. The CDR3 reads CASGGGTSYEQYF. The CDR3 nucleotides read TGTGCCAGCGGCGGGGGGACCTCCTACGAGCAGTACTTC.